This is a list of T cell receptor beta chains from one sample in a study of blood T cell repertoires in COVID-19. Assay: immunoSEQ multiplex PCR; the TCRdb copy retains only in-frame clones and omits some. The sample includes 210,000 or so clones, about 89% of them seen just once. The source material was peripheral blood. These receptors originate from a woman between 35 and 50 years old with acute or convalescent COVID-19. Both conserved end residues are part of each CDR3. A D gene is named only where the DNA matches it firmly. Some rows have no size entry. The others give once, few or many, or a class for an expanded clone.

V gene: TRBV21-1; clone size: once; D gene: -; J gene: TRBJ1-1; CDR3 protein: CASSSKQPNTEAFF; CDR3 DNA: TGTGCCAGCAGCAGCAAACAGCCGAACACTGAAGCTTTCTTT
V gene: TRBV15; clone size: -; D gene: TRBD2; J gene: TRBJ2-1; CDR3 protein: CATSRVRLGLAGGDEQFF; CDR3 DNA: TGTGCCACCAGCAGAGTCCGGCTGGGACTAGCGGGGGGGGATGAGCAGTTCTTC
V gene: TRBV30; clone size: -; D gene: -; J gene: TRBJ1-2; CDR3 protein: CAWSVRETKGYGYTF; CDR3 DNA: TGTGCCTGGAGTGTACGGGAGACAAAGGGGTATGGCTACACCTTC
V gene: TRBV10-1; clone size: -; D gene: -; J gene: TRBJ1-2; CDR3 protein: CASSEAASGATTNYGYTF; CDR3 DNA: TGCGCCAGCAGTGAGGCAGCCAGTGGGGCCACGACCAACTATGGCTACACCTTC
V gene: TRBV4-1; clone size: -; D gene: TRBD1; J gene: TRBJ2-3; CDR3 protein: CASSQTGTGPDTQYF; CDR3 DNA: TGCGCCAGCAGCCAGACCGGGACAGGGCCAGATACGCAGTATTTT
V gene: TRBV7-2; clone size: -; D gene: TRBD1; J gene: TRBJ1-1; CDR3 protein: CASSLAAGGYSGTEAFF; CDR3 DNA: TGTGCCAGCAGCTTAGCGGCAGGGGGCTATTCAGGCACTGAAGCTTTCTTT
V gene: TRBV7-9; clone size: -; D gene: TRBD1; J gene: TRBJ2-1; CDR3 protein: CASRKGQPYNEQFF; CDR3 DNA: TGTGCCAGCAGGAAGGGACAGCCCTACAATGAGCAGTTCTTC
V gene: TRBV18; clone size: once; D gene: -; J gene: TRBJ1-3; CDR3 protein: CASSPTTGASGNTIYF; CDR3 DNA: TGTGCCAGCTCACCGACAACAGGAGCCTCTGGAAACACCATATATTTT
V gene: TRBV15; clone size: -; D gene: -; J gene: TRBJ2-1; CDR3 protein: CATSRANSYNEQFF; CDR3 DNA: TGTGCCACCAGCAGAGCTAACTCCTACAATGAGCAGTTCTTC
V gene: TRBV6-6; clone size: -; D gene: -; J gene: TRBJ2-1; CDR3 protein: CASKGARSYNEQFF; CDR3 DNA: TGTGCCAGCAAAGGGGCACGCTCCTACAATGAGCAGTTCTTC
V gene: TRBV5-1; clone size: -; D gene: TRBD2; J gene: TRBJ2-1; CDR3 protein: CASTLAGGSYNEQFF; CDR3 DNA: TGCGCCAGCACCCTCGCGGGGGGCTCCTACAATGAGCAGTTCTTC
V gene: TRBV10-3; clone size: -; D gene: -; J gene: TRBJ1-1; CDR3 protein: CAISERENTEAFF; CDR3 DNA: TGTGCCATCAGTGAGAGAGAGAACACTGAAGCTTTCTTT
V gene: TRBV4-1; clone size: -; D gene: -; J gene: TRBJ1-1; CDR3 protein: CASSHPGTWTGTEAFF; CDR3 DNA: TGCGCCAGCAGCCATCCCGGGACATGGACGGGCACTGAAGCTTTCTTT
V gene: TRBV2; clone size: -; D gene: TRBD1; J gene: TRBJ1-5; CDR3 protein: CASKPGTGGQPQHF; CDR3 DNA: TGTGCCAGTAAGCCCGGGACAGGGGGTCAGCCCCAGCATTTT
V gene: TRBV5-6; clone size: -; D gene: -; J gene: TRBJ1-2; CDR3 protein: CASSPRVGFSYGYTF; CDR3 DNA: TGTGCCAGCAGCCCGAGGGTGGGGTTTAGCTATGGCTACACCTTC
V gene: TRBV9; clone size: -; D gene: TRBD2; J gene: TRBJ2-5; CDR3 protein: CASSQSGGARETQYF; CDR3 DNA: TGTGCCAGCAGCCAGAGCGGGGGGGCGCGAGAGACCCAGTACTTC
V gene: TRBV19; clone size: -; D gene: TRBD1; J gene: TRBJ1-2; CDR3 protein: CASSPQGNRQGGGYGYTF; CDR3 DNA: TGTGCCAGTAGTCCGCAGGGGAATCGACAGGGTGGAGGTTATGGCTACACCTTC
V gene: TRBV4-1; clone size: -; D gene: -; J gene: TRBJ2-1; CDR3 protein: CASSLTERTYNEQFF; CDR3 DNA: TGCGCCAGCAGCCTCACGGAGCGTACCTACAATGAGCAGTTCTTC
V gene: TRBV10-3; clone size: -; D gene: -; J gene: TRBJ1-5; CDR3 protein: CAISESAGGEPQHF; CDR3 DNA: TGTGCCATCAGTGAGTCTGCCGGCGGGGAGCCCCAGCATTTT
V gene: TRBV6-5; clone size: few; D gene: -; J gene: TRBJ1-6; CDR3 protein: CASSYSWEDNSPLHF; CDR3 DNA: TGTGCCAGCAGTTACTCCTGGGAGGATAATTCACCCCTCCACTTT
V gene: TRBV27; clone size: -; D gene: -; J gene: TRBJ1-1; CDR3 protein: CASSPFGEAEAFF; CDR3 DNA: TGTGCCAGCAGTCCCTTTGGGGAGGCCGAAGCTTTCTTT
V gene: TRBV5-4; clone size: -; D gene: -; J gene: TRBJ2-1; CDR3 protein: CASSLPGVIYNEQFF; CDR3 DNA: TGTGCCAGCAGCTTGCCGGGAGTTATCTACAATGAGCAGTTCTTC